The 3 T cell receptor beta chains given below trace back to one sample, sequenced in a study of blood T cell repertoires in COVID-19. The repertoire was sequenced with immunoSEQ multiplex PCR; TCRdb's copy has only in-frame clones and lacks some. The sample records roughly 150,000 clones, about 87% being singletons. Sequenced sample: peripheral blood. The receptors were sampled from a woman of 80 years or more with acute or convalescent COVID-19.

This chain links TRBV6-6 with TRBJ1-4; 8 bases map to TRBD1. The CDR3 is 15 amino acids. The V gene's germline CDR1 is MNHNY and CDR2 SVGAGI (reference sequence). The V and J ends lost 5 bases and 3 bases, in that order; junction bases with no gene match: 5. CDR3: CASSPQGAANEKLFF. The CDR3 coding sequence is TGTGCCAGCAGTCCTCAGGGGGCTGCTAATGAAAAACTGTTTTTT.

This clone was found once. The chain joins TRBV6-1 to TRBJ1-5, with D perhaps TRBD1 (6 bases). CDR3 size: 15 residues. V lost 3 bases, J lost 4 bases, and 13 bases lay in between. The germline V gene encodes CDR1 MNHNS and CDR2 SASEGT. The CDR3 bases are TGTGCCAGCAGTGAGATCGCAGGGGATAATCAGCCCCAGCATTTT. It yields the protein CASSEIAGDNQPQHF.

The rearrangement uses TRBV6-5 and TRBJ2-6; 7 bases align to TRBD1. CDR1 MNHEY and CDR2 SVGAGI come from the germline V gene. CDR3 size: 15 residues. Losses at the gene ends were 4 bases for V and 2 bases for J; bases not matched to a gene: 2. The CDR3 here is CASSLQGPGANVLTF. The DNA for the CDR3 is TGTGCCAGCAGTTTACAGGGGCCTGGGGCCAACGTCCTGACTTTC.